These 13 T cell receptor beta chains originate from one sample sequenced in a study of blood T cell repertoires in COVID-19. Clones were sequenced by immunoSEQ multiplex PCR, and TCRdb holds only the in-frame ones, with some missing. Found here are about 130,000 clones, more than 75% of them singletons; the top ten hold 3% to 4.5%. Sequenced material: peripheral blood. The receptors come from a woman between 55 and 75 years old with acute or convalescent COVID-19.

The chain combines TRBV11-2 with TRBJ2-7; weak D call: TRBD2 (6 bases). The germline V gene encodes CDR1 SGHAT and CDR2 FQNNGV. The CDR3 sequence is 15 residues long. The V gene lost 4 bases and the J gene lost 3 bases, with 16 bases spanning the gap. CDR3 amino acids: CASSSRDFAVYEQYF. DNA for the CDR3: TGTGCCAGCAGCTCCCGGGACTTCGCGGTCTACGAGCAGTACTTC. The full variable domain, in which reference TRBV11-2 and TRBJ2-7 provide the parts outside the CDR3, is EAGVAQSPRYKIIEKRQSVAFWCNPISGHATLYWYQQILGQGPKLLIQFQNNGVVDDSQLPKDRFSAERLKGVDSTLKIQPAKLEDSAVYLCASSSRDFAVYEQYFGPGTRLTVT.

The genes are TRBV2 and TRBJ2-1; D is ambiguous. The CDR3 length is 12 residues. Germline V gene sequence: CDR1 SNHLY, CDR2 FYNNEI. Trimming removed 6 bases at V and 7 bases at J, with 10 bases between. The CDR3 DNA reads TGTGCCAGCAGGATAGCTTTGAATGAGCAGTTCTTC. Its translation is CASRIALNEQFF.

The chain recombines TRBV9 with TRBJ2-7; TRBD1 might be the D (6 bases). The germline V gene encodes CDR1 SGDLS and CDR2 YYNGEE. Trimming cost V 0 bases and J 3 bases, with 13 bases left between them. This CDR3 region has 15 residues. CDR3: CASSVAGAQVYEQYF. The CDR3 DNA sequence: TGTGCCAGCAGCGTAGCAGGGGCGCAGGTCTACGAGCAGTACTTC. Together with reference TRBV9 and TRBJ2-7, the CDR3 gives the full variable domain: DSGVTQTPKHLITATGQRVTLRCSPRSGDLSVYWYQQSLDQGLQFLIQYYNGEERAKGNILERFSAQQFPDLHSELNLSSLELGDSALYFCASSVAGAQVYEQYFGPGTRLTVT.

The V and J genes are TRBV9 and TRBJ1-1, with TRBD1 matching over 9 bases. CDR1 and CDR2 from the germline V gene are SGDLS and YYNGEE. The CDR3 is 16 residues long. The trim removed 2 bases at V and 4 bases at J, leaving 9 bases unmatched. CDR3 coding DNA: TGTGCCAGCAGCGTCTCCGGGACAGGGCTTGGCACTGAAGCTTTCTTT. Protein product: CASSVSGTGLGTEAFF.

The chain couples TRBV20-1 to TRBJ2-5; TRBD2 agrees at 11 bases. The CDR3 covers 15 residues. Germline V CDR1 and CDR2: DFQATT, SNEGSKA (reference sequence). V shed 3 bases, J shed 5 bases, and the junction held 8 bases outside the gene matches. CDR3 DNA: TGCAGTGCTAGTCTGACTAGCGGGACGGTGGAGACCCAGTACTTC. Translated: CSASLTSGTVETQYF.

V and J are TRBV6-5 and TRBJ2-7; possible D gene TRBD1, 6 bases. Germline CDR1 and CDR2: MNHEY and SVGAGI. This CDR3 region has 12 residues. V was clipped by 5 bases and J by 3 bases, with 8 bases between them. The CDR3 region has the DNA TGTGCCAGCAGTACCAGGGGCTACGAGCAGTACTTC. Translated, it gives CASSTRGYEQYF.

Here the CDR3 reads CASSYGLINSNQPQHF. The CDR3, as DNA: TGTGCCAGCAGCTACGGACTGATCAATAGCAATCAGCCCCAGCATTTT. The chain combines TRBV7-2 with TRBJ1-5; D is unclear. Germline CDR1 and CDR2: SGHTA and FQGNSA. V lost 4 bases to trimming and J lost 0 bases, with 13 bases between them. The CDR3 consists of 16 residues.

This rearrangement joins TRBV5-5 to TRBJ1-4; 7 bases match TRBD1. Trimming at V came to 4 bases and at J to 3 bases, leaving 6 bases not matched to a gene. Germline V CDR1 and CDR2: SGHKS, YYEKEE (reference sequence). The CDR3 extends over 15 amino acids. CDR3: CASSLEGAPNEKLFF. The CDR3 coding sequence is TGTGCCAGCAGCCTCGAGGGGGCACCTAATGAAAAACTGTTTTTT.

The rearrangement links TRBV18 to TRBJ1-1; D may be TRBD1 (5 bases). Between the trimmed V and J ends, which lost 5 bases and 9 bases, there was a span of 19 bases. CDR1 is KGHSH, CDR2 LQKENI, per germline. This CDR3 has 14 amino acids. The CDR3 region has the DNA TGTGCCAGCTCAGAGATTCAGGGTACGGCAAAAGCTTTCTTT. Translation gives CASSEIQGTAKAFF.

The chain has TRBV14 and TRBJ1-3; D remains unclear. The CDR3 is made up of 16 amino acids. Germline V gene sequence: CDR1 SGHDN, CDR2 FVKESK. The ends were cut back, 0 bases at V and 0 bases at J, with 9 bases in the middle. CDR3 bases: TGTGCCAGCAGCCAAGATGAGGGATCCTCTGGAAACACCATATATTTT. Protein sequence: CASSQDEGSSGNTIYF.

V usage is TRBV24-1 and J usage is TRBJ2-5; TRBD1 matches 10 bases. This CDR3 contains 16 residues. The junction had 11 bases not matched to a gene; V was cut back by 2 bases and J by 9 bases. CDR1 is KGHDR and CDR2 is SFDVKD in the germline V gene. The CDR3 nucleotides read TGTGCCACCAGTGATTCCGGGACAGGGGAGGCCTGGGCCCAGTACTTC. Amino acid sequence: CATSDSGTGEAWAQYF.

This clone was picked up one time. The chain uses TRBV29-1 and TRBJ2-5, with 7 bases aligning to TRBD2. V shed 6 bases and J 10 bases; nucleotides not matched to a gene: 8. Germline CDR1 SQVTM, CDR2 ANQGSEA. CDR3 length equals 11 residues. DNA for the CDR3: TGCAGCGTGGACTGGGGGGGGGACCAGTACTTC. Translation: CSVDWGGDQYF. Full variable domain (outside the CDR3, taken from reference TRBV29-1 and TRBJ2-5): SAVISQKPSRDICQRGTSLTIQCQVDSQVTMMFWYRQQPGQSLTLIATANQGSEATYESGFVIDKFPISRPNLTFSTLTVSNMSPEDSSIYLCSVDWGGDQYFGPGTRLLVL.

The gene calls are TRBV24-1 and TRBJ2-3, with TRBD2 matching over 9 bases. The CDR3 spans 17 residues. CDR1 is KGHDR and CDR2 is SFDVKD in the germline V gene. V was pared by 2 bases and J by 0 bases, with 5 bases of the junction left unmatched. Written as DNA, the CDR3 is TGTGCCACCAGTGATTGGATTAGCGGGGGCAGCACAGATACGCAGTATTTT. This sequence encodes CATSDWISGGSTDTQYF.